This TCR beta chain originates from a study of T-cell reconstitution after alpha-beta-depleted transplantation in children. The CDR3 extends over 13 amino acids. Trimming removed 3 bases at V and 7 bases at J, with 9 bases between. The germline V gene encodes CDR1 MGHRA and CDR2 YSYEKL. This clonotype has a count of ten or more. A TCRbeta library incorporating unique molecular identifiers was prepared. TCRdb itself ran the PCR reads through MiXCR, one entry per CDR3 protein. The sample contains about 350,000 distinct CDR3 sequences, about an eighth of which appear only once. The chain couples TRBV4-1 to TRBJ2-2; unclear D gene. This clonotype was sampled from a human donor who donated a stem cell graft to a child with Fanconi anemia. The sample was PBMCs, taken from the stem cell graft. This chain's CDR3 is CASSQHIDGELFF. CDR3 DNA: TGCGCCAGCAGCCAGCACATAGACGGGGAGCTGTTTTTT.